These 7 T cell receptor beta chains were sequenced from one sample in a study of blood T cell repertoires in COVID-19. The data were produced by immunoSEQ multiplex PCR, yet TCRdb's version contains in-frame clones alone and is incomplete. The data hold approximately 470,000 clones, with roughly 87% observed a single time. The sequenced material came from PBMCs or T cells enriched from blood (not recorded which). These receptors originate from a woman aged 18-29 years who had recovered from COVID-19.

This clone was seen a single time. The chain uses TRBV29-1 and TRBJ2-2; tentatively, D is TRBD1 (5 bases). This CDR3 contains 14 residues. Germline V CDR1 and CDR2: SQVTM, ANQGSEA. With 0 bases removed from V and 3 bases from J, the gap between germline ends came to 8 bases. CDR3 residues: CSVEDTGYTGELFF. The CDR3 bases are TGCAGCGTTGAAGACACAGGATACACCGGGGAGCTGTTTTTT.

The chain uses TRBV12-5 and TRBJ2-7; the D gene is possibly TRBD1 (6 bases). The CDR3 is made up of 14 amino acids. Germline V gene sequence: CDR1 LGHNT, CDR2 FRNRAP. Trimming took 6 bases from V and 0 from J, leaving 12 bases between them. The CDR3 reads CASGRDTNSYEQYF. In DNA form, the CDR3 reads TGTGCTAGTGGACGGGACACCAACTCCTACGAGCAGTACTTC.

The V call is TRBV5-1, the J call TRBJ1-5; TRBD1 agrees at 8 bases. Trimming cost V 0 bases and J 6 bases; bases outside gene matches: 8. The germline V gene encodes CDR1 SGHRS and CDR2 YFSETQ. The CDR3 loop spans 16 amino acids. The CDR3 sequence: CASSLGAGGNGQPQHF. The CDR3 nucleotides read TGCGCCAGCAGCTTGGGGGCAGGGGGCAATGGTCAGCCCCAGCATTTT.

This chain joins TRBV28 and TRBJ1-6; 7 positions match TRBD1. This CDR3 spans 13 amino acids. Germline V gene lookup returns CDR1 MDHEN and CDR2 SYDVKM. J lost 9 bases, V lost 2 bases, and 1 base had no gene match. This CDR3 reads CASSLRGPSPLHF. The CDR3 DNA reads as TGTGCCAGCAGTTTAAGGGGGCCTTCACCCCTCCACTTT.

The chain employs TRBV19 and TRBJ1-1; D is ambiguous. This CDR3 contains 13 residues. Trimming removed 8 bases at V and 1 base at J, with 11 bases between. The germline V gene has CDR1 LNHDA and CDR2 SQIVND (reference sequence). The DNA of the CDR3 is TGTGCCAGTTCCTATTCGGGGAACACTGAAGCTTTCTTT. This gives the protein CASSYSGNTEAFF.

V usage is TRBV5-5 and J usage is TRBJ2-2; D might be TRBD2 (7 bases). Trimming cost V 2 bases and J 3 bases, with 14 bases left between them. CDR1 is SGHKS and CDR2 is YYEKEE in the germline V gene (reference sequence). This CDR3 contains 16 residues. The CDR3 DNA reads TGTGCCAGCAGCTTAGGGAGGGGGAAAGACACCGGGGAGCTGTTTTTT. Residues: CASSLGRGKDTGELFF. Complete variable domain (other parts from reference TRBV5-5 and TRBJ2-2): DAGVTQSPTHLIKTRGQQVTLRCSPISGHKSVSWYQQVLGQGPQFIFQYYEKEERGRGNFPDRFSARQFPNYSSELNVNALLLGDSALYLCASSLGRGKDTGELFFGEGSRLTVL.

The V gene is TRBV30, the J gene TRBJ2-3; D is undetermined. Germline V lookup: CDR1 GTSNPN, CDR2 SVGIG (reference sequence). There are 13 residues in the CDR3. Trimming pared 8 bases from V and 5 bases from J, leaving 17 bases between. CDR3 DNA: TGTGCCAAGTCGGTCGGAACGGGAGATACGCAGTATTTT. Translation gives CAKSVGTGDTQYF.